This TCR beta chain was sequenced during a study of cytomegalovirus exposure and HLA in healthy donors. Notes on the study in general: Across all donors, roughly uniform sequencing depth was an assumption of the presence/absence analyses. When analyzed later, a missense DCLRE1C variant was found to be linked to TCR beta V- and J-gene trimming. Accurate predictions that matched the HLA-A and HLA-B alleles of most subjects were reportedly made from TCR beta sequences. Cytomegalovirus-associated TCR beta chains were listed, numbering some 180.

The PCR made use of 60 Vbeta and 13 Jbeta primers. The data were produced by immunoSEQ multiplex PCR, yet TCRdb's version contains in-frame clones alone and is incomplete. Seen in this sample are about 65,000 clones; the ten most common clones hold more than 15%. Deletions cut 5 bases from V and 6 bases from J, with 24 bases between. Per the germline V gene, CDR1 is SGHRS and CDR2 is YFSETQ. The CDR3 has 17 residues. On this clone itself: Its specificity is unknown.

The sequence was obtained from a boy between 10 and 17 years old in good health and CMV-seronegative. The chain carries TRBV5-1 and TRBJ1-5, with D possibly matching TRBD1 (6 bases). Sequencing was carried out using PBMCs. This CDR3 is CASSPSVAGAKGQPQHF. CDR3 coding DNA: TGCGCCAGCAGTCCCTCGGTCGCAGGGGCGAAGGGTCAGCCCCAGCATTTT.